This T cell receptor beta chain was sequenced in a study of T cells in Graves' hyperthyroidism and ophthalmopathy. The CDR3 runs 13 residues. Germline CDR1 and CDR2: SQVTM and ANQGSEA. The V gene lost 5 bases and the J gene lost 5 bases, with 15 bases spanning the gap. From RNA transcripts, TCR beta CDR3 regions were amplified. Primed by the HTBI set, a first-round RT-PCR was run on the TCR CDR3. Using its own MiXCR run on the multiplex PCR reads, TCRdb lists one record per CDR3 protein. The table records about 720,000 distinct CDR3 sequences, over 15% of them present only once. Turning to this clonotype: What it binds is unknown.

Study-level results: In the analysis, a 13 V-J model separated ophthalmopathy from stable hyperthyroidism.

These patients, aged 18 to 65, had recently diagnosed hyperthyroidism lasting under 2 months. Sequenced input: blood. This TCR was recovered from a woman aged 45-60 years with Graves' hyperthyroidism that later progressed to Graves' ophthalmopathy. The chain couples TRBV29-1 to TRBJ2-5; tentative D call: TRBD1 (5 bases). CDR3 in amino acids: CSVLGHLPETQYF. The CDR3, as DNA: TGCAGCGTTCTTGGACATCTGCCCGAGACCCAGTACTTC.